A single sample gave rise to the 16 T cell receptor beta chains below, sequenced in a study of blood T cell repertoires in COVID-19. Sequenced by immunoSEQ multiplex PCR; TCRdb stores in-frame clones only, minus some. This sample has around 70,000 clones, with roughly nine tenths found just once. Sequenced sample: peripheral blood. The receptors shown here come from a human donor in a cohort sampled during active COVID-19.

The V and J genes are TRBV5-5 and TRBJ1-3; 7 bases are a match to TRBD1. The CDR3 spans 15 residues. CDR1 and CDR2 (germline): SGHKS, YYEKEE (reference sequence). The V and J ends lost 8 bases and 0 bases, in that order; junction bases with no gene match: 8. The CDR3 DNA sequence: TGTGCCAGTCAGAGGGACAGACACTCTGGAAACACCATATATTTT. This encodes CASQRDRHSGNTIYF.

This chain joins TRBV4-2 and TRBJ2-7, with D possibly TRBD1 on 5 matching bases. This CDR3 contains 16 residues. V dropped 1 base and J dropped 0 bases, with 13 bases sitting between them. Germline loops: CDR1 LGHNA, CDR2 YNFKEQ. The CDR3 coding sequence is TGTGCCAGCAGCCAAGGAAGGCAGGGCGTCTCCTACGAGCAGTACTTC. Its translation is CASSQGRQGVSYEQYF.

The V gene is TRBV4-3, the J gene TRBJ1-3; D remains ambiguous. Germline CDR1 reads LGHNA; CDR2 reads YSLEER. This CDR3 is built from 18 residues. Trimming cost V 0 bases and J 0 bases, with 15 bases left between them. For the CDR3, the DNA is TGCGCCAGCAGCCAAGATTTAGTCCAGGCGAGCTCTGGAAACACCATATATTTT. It specifies CASSQDLVQASSGNTIYF.

CDR3 bases: TGTGCCAGCTCACCGGGACTAGCTGACTACAATGAGCAGTTCTTC. Translated: CASSPGLADYNEQFF. The chain links TRBV18 to TRBJ2-1, with 9 bases identical to TRBD2. Germline V gene lookup returns CDR1 KGHSH and CDR2 LQKENI. CDR3 length equals 15 residues. The trim removed 3 bases at V and 3 bases at J, leaving 3 bases unmatched.

The genes are TRBV7-2 and TRBJ2-3; TRBD1 might be the D (5 bases). V lost 4 bases and J 1 base, leaving 9 bases between the germline ends. Germline values: CDR1 SGHTA, CDR2 FQGNSA. The CDR3 is 14 amino acids. This chain's CDR3 is CASSSQTGTDTQYF. For the CDR3, the DNA is TGTGCCAGCAGCTCCCAGACAGGCACAGATACGCAGTATTTT. Full variable domain (rest looked up from reference TRBV7-2 and TRBJ2-3): GAGVSQSPSNKVTEKGKDVELRCDPISGHTALYWYRQSLGQGLEFLIYFQGNSAPDKSGLPSDRFSAERTGGSVSTLTIQRTQQEDSAVYLCASSSQTGTDTQYFGPGTRLTVL.

This clone appeared a few times. V usage is TRBV27 and J usage is TRBJ1-6; 10 nucleotides agree with TRBD1. The J segment lost 10 bases and the V segment lost 3 bases, leaving 6 bases of the junction unmatched. The germline gives CDR1 MNHEY, CDR2 SMNVEV (reference sequence). The length of the CDR3 is 15 residues. CDR3 coding DNA: TGTGCCAGCAGTTTTGGGACAGGGGTAGGGTCACCCCTCCACTTT. It is translated as CASSFGTGVGSPLHF.

The V and J genes are TRBV10-3 and TRBJ1-6, with D uncertain. The CDR3 runs 13 residues. CDR1 and CDR2 from the germline V gene are ENHRY and SYGVKD. The V end was cut by 4 bases, the J end by 7 bases, with 8 bases between. CDR3 sequence: CAISGYTNSPLHF. The CDR3 coding sequence is TGTGCCATCAGTGGATACACCAATTCACCCCTCCACTTT.

This rearrangement joins TRBV3-1 (or the pseudogene TRBV3-2) to TRBJ2-7; 8 bases align to TRBD1. J was trimmed by 6 bases and V by 1 base; bases with no gene match: 5. In germline, CDR1 is LGHDT, CDR2 YNNKEL (reference sequence). This CDR3 region has 14 residues. Written as DNA, the CDR3 is TGTGCCAGCAGCCAAGGCAGGGGGCGGTTCGAGCAGTACTTC. The encoded protein is CASSQGRGRFEQYF.

The chain carries TRBV6-5 and TRBJ2-1, with TRBD2 matching 8 bases. The CDR3 has 12 residues. Germline lookup yields CDR1 MNHEY and CDR2 SVGAGI. V trimming: 6 bases; J trimming: 9 bases; junction bases outside the gene matches: 4. CDR3 nucleotides: TGTGCCAGCAGCCTCGGGGGGGTTGAGCAGTTCTTC. Residues: CASSLGGVEQFF.

Written as DNA, the CDR3 is TGTGCCAGCAGCCAAGGGTCAAGAGGAGAGCAGTACTTC. It codes for CASSQGSRGEQYF. The gene calls are TRBV3-1 (or the pseudogene TRBV3-2) and TRBJ2-7; D unclear. Looked up from germline, CDR1 is LGHDT and CDR2 is YNNKEL (reference sequence). This CDR3 has 13 amino acids. Trimming left V 1 base short and J 7 bases short, with 11 bases between.

The rearrangement links TRBV5-1 to TRBJ2-5; 7 bases are a match to TRBD1. J gave up 0 bases and V 4 bases, and 3 bases lay outside the gene matches. This CDR3 has 14 amino acids. In germline, CDR1 is SGHRS, CDR2 YFSETQ. This chain's CDR3 is CASSPGTDQETQYF. Written as DNA, the CDR3 is TGCGCCAGCAGCCCCGGGACAGACCAAGAGACCCAGTACTTC.

CDR3 nucleotides: TGTGCCTGGAGTGACAGCGGAACTAATGAAAAACTGTTTTTT. This translates into CAWSDSGTNEKLFF. The rearrangement joins TRBV30 to TRBJ1-4; D unresolved. This CDR3 is 14 amino acids long. V dropped 1 base and J dropped 1 base, with 7 bases sitting between them. Germline V gives CDR1 GTSNPN, CDR2 SVGIG (reference sequence).

The V and J genes are TRBV28 and TRBJ2-1, with a tentative D call TRBD1 (6 bases). The CDR3 runs to 13 residues. The V gene lost 6 bases and the J gene lost 7 bases, with 13 bases spanning the gap. Germline V gene lookup returns CDR1 MDHEN and CDR2 SYDVKM. The CDR3 DNA reads TGTGCCAGCAGAACCACACAGGGAAATGAGCAGTTCTTC. Protein product: CASRTTQGNEQFF.

The chain is built from TRBV19 and TRBJ2-5; perhaps TRBD2 as D (6 bases). The CDR3 totals 14 residues. Germline assignment: CDR1 LNHDA and CDR2 SQIVND (reference sequence). Trimming removed 5 bases at V and 2 bases at J, with 12 bases between. Here the CDR3 reads CASSLHGTQETQYF. CDR3 DNA sequence: TGTGCCAGTAGTCTCCATGGGACTCAAGAGACCCAGTACTTC.

Here the CDR3 DNA reads TGTGCCAGCAGCTTGGTCCGAGATACGCAGTATTTT. It specifies CASSLVRDTQYF. The rearrangement joins TRBV5-6 to TRBJ2-3; D gene uncertain. The CDR3 contains 12 residues. CDR1 and CDR2 (germline): SGHDT, YYEEEE. V shed 0 bases and J shed 5 bases, with 4 bases lying between them.

The rearrangement joins TRBV3-1 (or the pseudogene TRBV3-2) to TRBJ2-3; a weak D match, TRBD2 (6 bases). The CDR3 is made up of 17 amino acids. V lost 1 base and J lost 2, with 16 bases in between. Germline loops: CDR1 LGHDT, CDR2 YNNKEL (reference sequence). CDR3 loop: CASSQAVAVKNTDTQYF. The CDR3 nucleotides are TGTGCCAGCAGCCAAGCGGTAGCGGTTAAAAACACAGATACGCAGTATTTT.